Sequencing of this TCR beta chain was carried out in a study of radiation and T cells in renal cell carcinoma. About the study: Nephrectomy followed 15 Gy stereotactic body radiation by 4 weeks.

Time point meaning: blood 2 weeks post-SBRT. Treatment reported: 15 Gy SBRT to primary tumor, nephrectomy 4 weeks later. The protocol was immunoSEQ multiplex PCR, while the TCRdb copy is restricted to in-frame clones and leaves out a portion. The data contain around 120,000 clones, 75% to 85% of them singletons. The CDR3 totals 14 residues. V was pared by 4 bases and J by 4 bases, with 4 bases of the junction left unmatched. The germline gives CDR1 SGHVS, CDR2 FNYEAQ. The source is a woman aged 55 to 70 with renal cell carcinoma. The material was blood, obtained from a patient whose treatment included radiotherapy and nephrectomy. The chain combines TRBV7-6 with TRBJ2-7; 10 nucleotides line up with TRBD2. CDR3: CASSYQTSGYEQYF. For the CDR3, the DNA is TGTGCCAGCAGCTACCAGACTAGCGGGTACGAGCAGTACTTC.